This T cell receptor beta chain was recorded in a study of T-cell reconstitution after alpha-beta-depleted transplantation in children. Preparation of the TCRbeta library was carried out with unique molecular identifiers. TCRdb re-called the PCR reads through MiXCR, storing one row per CDR3 protein. The top ten hold around 2.4% of the sample, which has around 360,000 distinct CDR3 sequences, 10% seen once. The V end was cut by 6 bases, the J end by 3 bases, with 14 bases between. The CDR3 totals 13 residues. CDR1 is SQVTM and CDR2 is ANQGSEA in the germline V gene. The material was PBMCs from the stem cell graft donor, obtained from the stem cell graft. This receptor was obtained from a human donor who donated a stem cell graft to a child with acute lymphoblastic leukemia. V and J are TRBV29-1 and TRBJ1-2, with a weak D call TRBD1 (6 bases). DNA of the CDR3: TGCAGCGTCCCCCGGGGGGCCCACTATGGCTACACCTTC. This sequence encodes CSVPRGAHYGYTF.